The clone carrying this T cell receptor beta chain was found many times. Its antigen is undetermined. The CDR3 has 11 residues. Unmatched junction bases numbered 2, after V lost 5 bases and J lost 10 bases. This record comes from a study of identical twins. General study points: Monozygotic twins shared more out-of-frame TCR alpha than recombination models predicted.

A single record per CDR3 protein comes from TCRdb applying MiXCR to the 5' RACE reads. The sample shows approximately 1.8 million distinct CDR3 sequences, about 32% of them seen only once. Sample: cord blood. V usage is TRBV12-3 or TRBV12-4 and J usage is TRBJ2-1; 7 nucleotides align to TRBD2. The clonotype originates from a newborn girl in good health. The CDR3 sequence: CASSPTSEQFF. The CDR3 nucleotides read TGTGCCAGCAGTCCGACTAGCGAGCAGTTCTTC.